This entry lists 8 T cell receptor beta chains sequenced from one sample in a study of CD8 T cells in ankylosing spondylitis. General study findings and limits: Seemingly distinctive of ankylosing spondylitis blood was a TCR beta motif formed by eight highly homologous variants.

TCRdb re-called the 5' RACE reads with MiXCR, one entry per CDR3 protein. The repertoire holds 750,000 to 850,000 distinct CDR3 sequences, with around 11% as singletons. For these receptors, no antigen is known. Sequencing was carried out using blood, either unsorted or a sorted T cell fraction (not recorded which). The source of these receptors is a male donor with ankylosing spondylitis.

This clonotype was seen more than once but under ten times. J is TRBJ2-7 and V is TRBV12-3 or TRBV12-4; 7 positions agree with TRBD1. The CDR3 runs to 15 residues. The V segment lost 6 bases and the J segment 4 bases; nucleotides outside the gene matches: 12. In DNA, the CDR3 is TGTGCCAGCAGCCGACAGGGAAGTTTCGTATACGAGCAGTACTTC. Its translation: CASSRQGSFVYEQYF.

There are a few counts of this clonotype. This sequence joins TRBV5-1 and TRBJ2-1; tentative D call: TRBD2 (6 bases). V lost 8 bases, J lost 6 bases, and 15 bases lay in between. The CDR3 is made up of 13 amino acids. Germline V CDR1 and CDR2: SGHRS, YFSETQ. As DNA, the CDR3 is TGCGCCAGTAGGGACTCCTCGGCCAATGAGCAGTTCTTC. Protein sequence: CASRDSSANEQFF.

V gene TRBV14 combines with J gene TRBJ2-3; 9 positions match TRBD2. V dropped 2 bases and J dropped 1; count of bases not matched to a gene: 4. The CDR3 sequence is 16 residues long. Per germline, CDR1 SGHDN and CDR2 FVKESK. CDR3 sequence: CASSQPWTSGTDTQYF. As DNA, the CDR3 is TGTGCCAGCAGCCAACCATGGACTAGCGGCACAGATACGCAGTATTTT.

The chain employs TRBV20-1 and TRBJ1-2; no clear D gene. Trimming stripped 0 bases from V and 0 bases from J, with 11 bases between. The germline CDR1 and CDR2 sequences are DFQATT and SNEGSKA (reference sequence). The CDR3 has 15 residues. The DNA for the CDR3 is TGCAGTGCTAGAGATGGGCAGCGCTCTAACTATGGCTACACCTTC. Its protein product is CSARDGQRSNYGYTF.

The chain recombines TRBV6-2 or TRBV6-3 with TRBJ1-1; TRBD1 matches at 9 bases. The CDR3 sequence is 16 residues long. Germline V gene sequence: CDR1 MNHEY, CDR2 SVGEGT. Germline trimming cut 6 bases from V and 1 base from J; bases unmatched to any gene: 9. The CDR3 coding sequence is TGTGCCAGCAGGAGAACAGGGGGCGCCGGGAACACTGAAGCTTTCTTT. This encodes CASRRTGGAGNTEAFF.

This sequence joins TRBV5-1 and TRBJ2-1; tentatively, D is TRBD1 (6 bases). V lost 4 bases, J lost 9 bases, and 11 bases lay in between. The CDR3 contains 12 residues. Germline values: CDR1 SGHRS, CDR2 YFSETQ. CDR3 bases: TGCGCCAGCAGCATCCGGGACACTGAGCAGTTCTTC. Its translation: CASSIRDTEQFF.

The rearrangement uses TRBV6-5 and TRBJ1-1; 7 bases are a match to TRBD1. The CDR3 sequence is 14 residues long. Trimming cost V 0 bases and J 8 bases; bases outside gene matches: 6. Per the germline V gene, CDR1 is MNHEY and CDR2 is SVGAGI. This CDR3 is CASSYSWDSSEAFF. The CDR3 DNA follows: TGTGCCAGCAGTTACTCGTGGGACAGCTCAGAAGCTTTCTTT.

This clonotype was seen repeatedly, ten times or more. The chain's CDR3 is CASSPPSGRETDTQYF. The CDR3 DNA reads TGTGCCAGCAGCCCTCCCTCGGGGCGGGAGACAGATACGCAGTATTTT. V usage is TRBV7-9 and J usage is TRBJ2-3, with 7 nucleotides matching TRBD2. This CDR3 has 16 residues. V gave up 5 bases and J gave up 3 bases; unmatched junction bases: 11. Germline V gives CDR1 SEHNR, CDR2 FQNEAQ (reference sequence). Full variable domain (missing parts from reference TRBV7-9 and TRBJ2-3): DTGVSQNPRHKITKRGQNVTFRCDPISEHNRLYWYRQTLGQGPEFLTYFQNEAQLEKSRLLSDRFSAERPKGSFSTLEIQRTEQGDSAMYLCASSPPSGRETDTQYFGPGTRLTVL.